Each of the 20 T cell receptor beta chains below was sequenced from the same sample in a study of blood T cells in healthy people across ages. A second PCR, run for roughly 7 to 12 cycles, used a sample-barcoded 5' primer plus a J-beta primer mix. TCRdb recomputed calls from the 5' RACE reads with MiXCR, one row per CDR3 protein. Here the sample spans about 640,000 distinct CDR3 sequences, roughly 43% being singletons. Sequencing input: blood. Every receptor here comes from an elderly man in good health.

This clonotype was picked up a small number of times. This sequence joins TRBV4-2 and TRBJ2-7; 10 nucleotides line up with TRBD2. With 0 bases clipped from V and 2 bases from J, the junction kept 4 bases outside the gene matches. This CDR3 spans 16 amino acids. CDR1 is LGHNA and CDR2 is YNFKEQ in the germline V gene. Here the CDR3 DNA reads TGTGCCAGCAGCCAAGATAGGCTAGCGGGGGCCTACGAGCAGTACTTC. This translates into CASSQDRLAGAYEQYF.

The V gene is TRBV29-1, the J gene TRBJ2-7; maybe TRBD2 (6 bases). V was pared by 5 bases and J by 4 bases, with 12 bases between. The CDR3 is 12 amino acids. Germline-derived CDR1 and CDR2 are SQVTM and ANQGSEA. The CDR3 nucleotides are TGCAGCGTTATCAGTAGCGGATACGAGCAGTACTTC. Its translation is CSVISSGYEQYF.

This chain links TRBV4-3 with TRBJ2-3, with 10 positions matching TRBD2. CDR1 is LGHNA, CDR2 YSLEER, per germline. Germline trimming cut 0 bases from V and 0 bases from J; bases unmatched to any gene: 9. The CDR3 is 19 amino acids. CDR3 coding DNA: TGCGCCAGCAGCCAAGAGGTAGCGGGGGGACGGATAAGCACAGATACGCAGTATTTT. This sequence encodes CASSQEVAGGRISTDTQYF.

The chain joins TRBV14 to TRBJ1-1; D uncertain. The CDR3 consists of 12 residues. V lost 2 bases and J lost 5, with 6 bases in between. Germline V CDR1 and CDR2: SGHDN, FVKESK. The CDR3 spells CASSQIPTEAFF. CDR3 DNA sequence: TGTGCCAGCAGCCAAATCCCGACTGAAGCTTTCTTT. The entire variable domain, with the rest obtained from reference TRBV14 and TRBJ1-1, is as follows: EAGVTQFPSHSVIEKGQTVTLRCDPISGHDNLYWYRRVMGKEIKFLLHFVKESKQDESGMPNNRFLAERTGGTYSTLKVQPAELEDSGVYFCASSQIPTEAFFGQGTRLTVV.

Remarks on this clonotype: At one boundary the junction diverges from the germline segment, which might be a read error. The rearrangement joins TRBV9 to TRBJ2-1; D may be TRBD1 (5 bases). Germline CDR1 and CDR2: SGDLS and YYNGEE. The CDR3 is 14 residues long. The CDR3 loop is CTSSVGQGRNEQFF. The CDR3 DNA reads as TGTACCAGCAGCGTAGGTCAGGGTCGGAATGAGCAGTTCTTC. The full variable domain, in which reference TRBV9 and TRBJ2-1 provide the parts outside the CDR3, is DSGVTQTPKHLITATGQRVTLRCSPRSGDLSVYWYQQSLDQGLQFLIQYYNGEERAKGNILERFSAQQFPDLHSELNLSSLELGDSALYFCTSSVGQGRNEQFFGPGTRLTVL.

The chain employs TRBV3-1 and TRBJ1-2; D possibly corresponds to TRBD1 (5 bases). Germline assignment: CDR1 LGHDT and CDR2 YNNKEL (reference sequence). Trimming stripped 3 bases from V and 4 bases from J, with 12 bases between. This CDR3 is 14 amino acids long. The CDR3 loop reads CASSHPDRVYGYTF. DNA for the CDR3: TGTGCCAGCAGCCATCCAGACAGAGTCTATGGCTACACCTTC.

The chain is built from TRBV5-1 and TRBJ2-5, with D possibly being TRBD1 or TRBD2 (5 bases each). Germline values: CDR1 SGHRS, CDR2 YFSETQ. V lost 4 bases to trimming and J lost 6 bases, with 16 bases between them. CDR3 length: 14 residues. The CDR3 sequence: CASSLGTGPKTQYF. In nucleotides, the CDR3 is TGCGCCAGCAGCCTAGGGACGGGCCCTAAGACCCAGTACTTC.

This clonotype was counted only a few times. The J gene is TRBJ2-4, the V gene TRBV5-1; 9 bases fit TRBD2. Trimming at V came to 4 bases and at J to 8 bases, leaving 7 bases not matched to a gene. The CDR3 has 14 amino acids. Germline loops: CDR1 SGHRS, CDR2 YFSETQ. The CDR3 region is CASSRSGGRDIQYF. The DNA for the CDR3 is TGCGCCAGCAGCAGGAGCGGGGGGAGGGACATTCAGTACTTC.

This clonotype was counted only a few times. The rearrangement uses TRBV29-1 and TRBJ2-4; D is perhaps TRBD1 or TRBD2 (5 bases each). Per the germline V gene, CDR1 is SQVTM and CDR2 is ANQGSEA. V lost 7 bases and J 4 bases, leaving 11 bases between the germline ends. The CDR3 spans 12 residues. The CDR3 coding sequence is TGCAGCGCCGGGACCTCAAAAAACATTCAGTACTTC. Its translation is CSAGTSKNIQYF.

In regard to this clonotype: A much larger clone lies one base from this, so it may be a read error. The limits of the CDR3 on the DNA are not certain, so only TCRdb's listed CDR3 is given. The gene calls are TRBV28 and TRBJ2-1; TRBD1 was called by the table and not checked on the DNA. The CDR3 is 15 residues long, ends included. CDR1 and CDR2 (germline): MDHEN, SYDVKM. The CDR3 reads CASILAVTGGETQFF.

This clonotype was seen a handful of times. As DNA, the CDR3 is TGCGCCAGCAGGGGGGGGGGCACTGAAGCTTTCTTT. Its translation is CASRGGGTEAFF. The V call is TRBV5-1, the J call TRBJ1-1; the D gene is possibly TRBD1 (5 bases). V shed 5 bases and J shed 4 bases, with 9 bases lying between them. This CDR3 region has 12 residues. Per germline, CDR1 SGHRS and CDR2 YFSETQ. The entire variable domain, with the rest obtained from reference TRBV5-1 and TRBJ1-1, is as follows: KAGVTQTPRYLIKTRGQQVTLSCSPISGHRSVSWYQQTPGQGLQFLFEYFSETQRNKGNFPGRFSGRQFSNSRSEMNVSTLELGDSALYLCASRGGGTEAFFGQGTRLTVV.

This clonotype has more than one count but fewer than ten. The chain couples TRBV5-1 to TRBJ2-5; 8 positions agree with TRBD2. CDR1 and CDR2 from the germline V gene are SGHRS and YFSETQ. The CDR3 length is 14 residues. V dropped 5 bases and J dropped 3; count of bases not matched to a gene: 6. The CDR3 reads CASSNGGAEETQYF. In DNA form, the CDR3 reads TGCGCCAGCAGTAACGGGGGGGCGGAAGAGACCCAGTACTTC.

This clonotype was counted at least ten times. This chain joins TRBV4-3 and TRBJ2-1, with no clear D. The length of the CDR3 is 13 residues. The germline CDR1 and CDR2 sequences are LGHNA and YSLEER. V was shortened by 0 bases and J by 14 bases, with 14 bases between the two germline ends. CDR3 coding DNA: TGCGCCAGCAGCCAAGAGATATTCTCCCGGGAGTTCTTC. It specifies CASSQEIFSREFF.

This clonotype was recorded a few times. This rearrangement joins TRBV14 to TRBJ1-2; D ambiguous. Trimming removed 4 bases from V and 7 bases from J, with 10 bases in between. CDR1 is SGHDN and CDR2 is FVKESK in the germline V gene. The CDR3 length is 12 residues. The CDR3 here is CASSPGAGGYTF. Here the CDR3 DNA reads TGTGCCAGCAGCCCTGGCGCGGGTGGCTACACCTTC.

The chain uses TRBV6-2 or TRBV6-3 and TRBJ2-7, with a weak D call TRBD1 (6 bases). The CDR3 length is 16 residues. With 5 bases removed from V and 0 bases from J, the gap between germline ends came to 17 bases. Looked up from germline, CDR1 is MNHEY and CDR2 is SVGEGT. The CDR3 loop reads CASSPRTGPSSYEQYF. The DNA for the CDR3 is TGTGCCAGCAGTCCGAGAACAGGGCCGAGCTCCTACGAGCAGTACTTC.

This clonotype was detected ten times or more. V usage is TRBV28 and J usage is TRBJ2-4, with D perhaps matching TRBD1 or TRBD2 (5 bases each). Trimming left V 2 bases short and J 2 bases short, with 7 bases between. Germline-derived CDR1 and CDR2 are MDHEN and SYDVKM. CDR3 length: 14 residues. CDR3 protein: CASSLGGTKNIQYF. As DNA, the CDR3 is TGTGCCAGCAGTTTAGGGGGAACCAAAAACATTCAGTACTTC. The full variable domain, in which reference TRBV28 and TRBJ2-4 provide the parts outside the CDR3, is DVKVTQSSRYLVKRTGEKVFLECVQDMDHENMFWYRQDPGLGLRLIYFSYDVKMKEKGDIPEGYSVSREKKERFSLILESASTNQTSMYLCASSLGGTKNIQYFGAGTRLSVL.

The rearrangement joins TRBV20-1 to TRBJ2-7; maybe TRBD1 (5 bases). From germline, CDR1 is DFQATT and CDR2 SNEGSKA (reference sequence). Trimming removed 0 bases from V and 2 bases from J, with 17 bases in between. This CDR3 spans 16 amino acids. Here the CDR3 DNA reads TGCAGTGCTAGAGATGGGCAAGGCAGGGTTACCTACGAGCAGTACTTC. Its translation is CSARDGQGRVTYEQYF.

V usage is TRBV4-2 and J usage is TRBJ1-1; 9 bases map to TRBD1. The junction had 7 bases not matched to a gene; V was cut back by 4 bases and J by 4 bases. This CDR3 has 15 residues. In germline, CDR1 is LGHNA, CDR2 YNFKEQ. CDR3 residues: CASSPEATGGTEAFF. CDR3 DNA: TGTGCCAGCAGCCCAGAAGCGACAGGGGGCACTGAAGCTTTCTTT.

This clonotype was detected a few times. V and J are TRBV7-2 and TRBJ1-5; no clear D gene. V lost 5 bases and J lost 4, with 6 bases in between. The CDR3 contains 12 residues. The germline gives CDR1 SGHTA, CDR2 FQGNSA. The CDR3 here is CASSRRNQPQHF. CDR3 nucleotides: TGTGCCAGCAGCAGGAGAAATCAGCCCCAGCATTTT.

The gene calls are TRBV9 and TRBJ2-5; 12 bases map to TRBD1. The CDR3 extends over 15 amino acids. Losses at the gene ends were 0 bases for V and 11 bases for J; bases not matched to a gene: 8. CDR1 and CDR2 (germline): SGDLS, YYNGEE. CDR3 nucleotides: TGTGCCAGCAGCGTAGCGGGACAGGGGGCCTATGAGCAGTACTTC. It specifies CASSVAGQGAYEQYF. Based on the CDR3 plus reference TRBV9 and TRBJ2-5, the full variable domain is DSGVTQTPKHLITATGQRVTLRCSPRSGDLSVYWYQQSLDQGLQFLIQYYNGEERAKGNILERFSAQQFPDLHSELNLSSLELGDSALYFCASSVAGQGAYEQYFGPGTRLLVL.